Sequencing of this TCR beta chain was carried out in a study of T cell changes during pregnancy in multiple sclerosis (dated by TCRdb to the late 2010s). For context, the study as a whole: The study examined how the T cell repertoire changed over the course of pregnancy in women with multiple sclerosis.

Trimming removed 0 bases from V and 6 bases from J; the gene matches leave 6 bases unexplained. The CDR3 covers 16 residues, taking in both the cysteine and the phenylalanine. The kept DNA is CDR3 alone, 48 bases in frame from the first base. Sequences SGHAT (CDR1) and FQDESV (CDR2) are obtained from the germline V gene (reference sequence). As concerns this clone: Its antigen is unknown. No much larger clone exists at a distance of one base, and base qualities are not known.

The library was produced with the immunoSEQ multiplex PCR assay. In TCRdb, the immuneACCESS table is reduced to in-frame sequences with V and J assigned. These tables do not hold every clone; where another copy was compared, an unresolved V gene accounts for under half, and the others remain unexplained. Recorded for this sample are 90,000 to 150,000 clones; 85% to 95% of them occurred a single time. Approximately 5.8% of the sample comes from the top ten. Sequenced here: peripheral blood, sampled before pregnancy. The rearrangement joined TRBV11-1 to TRBJ2-1, and TRBD1 aligns with 9 junction nucleotides. This TCR came from a female donor with multiple sclerosis, enrolled in a pregnancy study. The DNA sequence is TGTGCCAGCAGCTTAGCGCACAGGGGGCGCTTCAATGAGCAGTTCTTC. Its coded protein is CASSLAHRGRFNEQFF.